Shown below are 27 T cell receptor beta chains from a single sample sequenced in a study of PD-1 blockade in classical Hodgkin lymphoma. Brentuximab vedotin exposure varied, and every patient relapsed after autologous stem cell transplantation. Measured with immunoSEQ multiplex PCR; TCRdb has only the in-frame clones, and not every one. The sample consists of approximately 150,000 clones, around four fifths of them appearing once. Sequencing was performed on peripheral blood mononuclear cells (PBMCs), taken before the second cycle of nivolumab. These receptors came from a human donor with classical Hodgkin lymphoma.

The chain employs TRBV6-5 and TRBJ1-2; 12 nucleotides agree with TRBD1. The junction had 4 bases not matched to a gene; V was cut back by 0 bases and J by 5 bases. Looked up from germline, CDR1 is MNHEY and CDR2 is SVGAGI. This CDR3 has 16 residues. Here the CDR3 reads CASSYSGQGAGYGYTF. CDR3 bases: TGTGCCAGCAGTTACTCGGGACAGGGGGCGGGATATGGCTACACCTTC.

This chain connects TRBV7-2 to TRBJ2-7, with 16 bases aligning to TRBD2. With 5 bases clipped from V and 5 bases from J, the junction kept 12 bases outside the gene matches. This CDR3 has 18 residues. CDR1 and CDR2 (germline): SGHTA, FQGNSA. The CDR3 coding sequence is TGTGCCAGCAGCCCCCCGGGACTAGCGGGAGGGCCGGGCAACGAGCAGTACTTC. Amino acids: CASSPPGLAGGPGNEQYF.

The J gene is TRBJ2-7, the V gene TRBV7-8; the match to TRBD1 covers 7 bases. The CDR3 is made up of 15 amino acids. The germline V gene encodes CDR1 SGHVS and CDR2 FQNEAQ. The V and J ends lost 5 bases and 1 base, in that order; junction bases with no gene match: 8. CDR3 nucleotides: TGTGCCAGCAGCCCCACGACAGGGATGTCCTACGAGCAGTACTTC. This encodes CASSPTTGMSYEQYF.

This clone was observed a few times. The CDR3 sequence: CASSLAPDTDTQYF. The CDR3 region has the DNA TGCGCCAGCAGCCTGGCTCCCGACACAGATACGCAGTATTTT. The genes are TRBV5-1 and TRBJ2-3; no definite D call. The CDR3 totals 14 residues. V shed 4 bases and J shed 2 bases, with 11 bases lying between them. Germline CDR1 SGHRS, CDR2 YFSETQ.

The chain couples TRBV7-2 to TRBJ2-3; 11 bases are shared with TRBD2. This CDR3 region has 15 residues. The trim removed 5 bases at V and 4 bases at J, leaving 5 bases unmatched. Germline CDR1 reads SGHTA; CDR2 reads FQGNSA. The CDR3 DNA follows: TGTGCCAGCAGCCCCCTAGCGGGAGGATCAGATACGCAGTATTTT. Translation: CASSPLAGGSDTQYF. Together with reference TRBV7-2 and TRBJ2-3, the CDR3 gives the full variable domain: GAGVSQSPSNKVTEKGKDVELRCDPISGHTALYWYRQSLGQGLEFLIYFQGNSAPDKSGLPSDRFSAERTGGSVSTLTIQRTQQEDSAVYLCASSPLAGGSDTQYFGPGTRLTVL.

This sequence joins TRBV5-1 and TRBJ1-6, with unresolved D. The germline CDR1 and CDR2 sequences are SGHRS and YFSETQ. The CDR3 extends over 17 amino acids. V shed 0 bases and J shed 0 bases, with 10 bases lying between them. The CDR3 reads CASSLDIGSSYNSPLHF. CDR3 DNA: TGCGCCAGCAGCTTGGATATTGGGAGCTCCTATAATTCACCCCTCCACTTT.

CDR3 sequence: CASSVPLRATIYF. The CDR3, as DNA: TGCGCCAGCAGTGTCCCCCTCAGAGCCACCATATATTTT. The chain joins TRBV10-1 to TRBJ1-3; the D is unclear. Per germline, CDR1 WNHNN and CDR2 SYGVQD (reference sequence). V was shortened by 4 bases and J by 9 bases, with 13 bases between the two germline ends. The CDR3 length is 13 residues.

The chain uses TRBV4-1 and TRBJ2-1; D is undetermined. Deletions cut 1 base from V and 9 bases from J, with 16 bases between. Germline CDR1 is MGHRA and CDR2 is YSYEKL. The CDR3 runs to 15 residues. The CDR3 loop reads CASSQGPDWVIEQFF. The CDR3 nucleotides read TGCGCCAGCAGCCAAGGTCCAGATTGGGTGATTGAGCAGTTCTTC.

This clone was picked up one time. The rearrangement joins TRBV28 to TRBJ2-7; 11 positions agree with TRBD1. Trimming at V came to 6 bases and at J to 7 bases, leaving 5 bases not matched to a gene. From germline, CDR1 is MDHEN and CDR2 SYDVKM. This CDR3 has 13 amino acids. CDR3 amino acids: CASRRTGGGEQYF. The CDR3, as DNA: TGTGCCAGCAGGCGGACAGGGGGCGGAGAGCAGTACTTC.

In its sample, this clone was seen many times. The V and J genes are TRBV7-3 and TRBJ1-1; TRBD1 agrees at 9 bases. V dropped 10 bases and J dropped 1; count of bases not matched to a gene: 13. In germline, CDR1 is SGHTA, CDR2 FQGTGA. The length of the CDR3 is 16 residues. The DNA for the CDR3 is TGTGCCAACCGACCCGGGACAGGGACGGGGAACACTGAAGCTTTCTTT. Its translation is CANRPGTGTGNTEAFF. The variable domain in full, with the rest retrieved from reference TRBV7-3 and TRBJ1-1, is GAGVSQTPSNKVTEKGKYVELRCDPISGHTALYWYRQSLGQGPEFLIYFQGTGAADDSGLPNDRFFAVRPEGSVSTLKIQRTERGDSAVYLCANRPGTGTGNTEAFFGQGTRLTVV.

The genes are TRBV4-3 and TRBJ2-7; D not certain. V gave up 1 base and J gave up 3 bases, with 7 bases separating them. The CDR3 is 13 residues long. The germline CDR1 and CDR2 sequences are LGHNA and YSLEER. The CDR3 here is CASSQGTYYEQYF. The CDR3 nucleotides read TGCGCCAGCAGCCAAGGCACCTACTACGAGCAGTACTTC.

Written as DNA, the CDR3 is TGTGCCAGCAGATTGGACAGGGGTGAAAAACTGTTTTTT. This codes for CASRLDRGEKLFF. This rearrangement joins TRBV2 to TRBJ1-4; 9 bases map to TRBD1. CDR1 and CDR2 from the germline V gene are SNHLY and FYNNEI. The CDR3 loop spans 13 amino acids. J lost 7 bases, V lost 6 bases, and 3 bases had no gene match.

Concerning this clone: This CDR3 is also generated by other DNA sequences in the sample. The V call is TRBV6-6, the J call TRBJ1-5, with D uncertain. Per germline, CDR1 MNHNY and CDR2 SVGAGI (reference sequence). Trimming took 3 bases from V and 5 from J, leaving 5 bases between them. The length of the CDR3 is 12 residues. CDR3 sequence reads: CASSYGDQPQHF. CDR3 coding DNA: TGTGCCAGCAGTTATGGTGATCAGCCCCAGCATTTT.

The rearrangement links TRBV10-3 to TRBJ2-1; 16 bases match TRBD2. Germline V gene lookup returns CDR1 ENHRY and CDR2 SYGVKD. This CDR3 spans 16 amino acids. V was pared by 8 bases and J by 6 bases, with 7 bases of the junction left unmatched. CDR3 DNA: TGTGCCATCGGGGGACTAGCGGGAGGGCCGGGCAATGAGCAGTTCTTC. Its protein is CAIGGLAGGPGNEQFF.

This clone was detected only a few times. V and J are TRBV9 and TRBJ1-3; D unclear. CDR3 length equals 16 residues. The ends were cut back, 0 bases at V and 2 bases at J, with 12 bases in the middle. Germline CDR1 SGDLS, CDR2 YYNGEE. The CDR3 DNA sequence: TGTGCCAGCAGCGTAGCCAGTGGGGAGCCTGGAAACACCATATATTTT. Its translation: CASSVASGEPGNTIYF.

This chain connects TRBV7-2 to TRBJ2-7; 8 bases line up with TRBD1. V shed 5 bases, J shed 5 bases, and the junction held 11 bases outside the gene matches. The CDR3 is 15 amino acids. The germline V gene encodes CDR1 SGHTA and CDR2 FQGNSA. CDR3 in amino acids: CASSPGTGFADEQYF. The CDR3 nucleotides read TGTGCCAGCAGCCCCGGGACAGGCTTCGCAGACGAGCAGTACTTC.

The V call is TRBV28, the J call TRBJ2-3, with D possibly matching TRBD1 (6 bases). The CDR3 sequence is 16 residues long. The germline CDR1 and CDR2 sequences are MDHEN and SYDVKM. The V end was cut by 6 bases, the J end by 2 bases, with 18 bases between. This chain's CDR3 is CASRSSPGVDTDTQYF. The CDR3 coding sequence is TGTGCCAGCAGGTCCTCCCCAGGGGTGGACACAGATACGCAGTATTTT. Full variable domain (outside the CDR3, taken from reference TRBV28 and TRBJ2-3): DVKVTQSSRYLVKRTGEKVFLECVQDMDHENMFWYRQDPGLGLRLIYFSYDVKMKEKGDIPEGYSVSREKKERFSLILESASTNQTSMYLCASRSSPGVDTDTQYFGPGTRLTVL.

The chain employs TRBV28 and TRBJ2-1; 13 positions agree with TRBD2. Per germline, CDR1 MDHEN and CDR2 SYDVKM. The CDR3 covers 19 residues. V lost 4 bases, J lost 0 bases, and 9 bases stayed unmatched. CDR3 nucleotides: TGTGCCAGCAGTTCACCGGGACTAGCGGGATGGAGCTCCTACAATGAGCAGTTCTTC. Translating gives CASSSPGLAGWSSYNEQFF.

As concerns this clone: This CDR3 is also generated by other DNA sequences in the sample. The V call is TRBV29-1, the J call TRBJ1-5, with a weak D call TRBD1 (5 bases). Germline V gene lookup returns CDR1 SQVTM and CDR2 ANQGSEA. This CDR3 region has 13 residues. Trimming took off 3 bases at V and 3 bases at J, with 9 bases between the two ends. Here the CDR3 reads CSVEAGSNQPQHF. CDR3 nucleotide sequence: TGCAGCGTTGAGGCAGGGTCCAATCAGCCCCAGCATTTT.

The rearrangement joins TRBV6-6 to TRBJ2-2, with 12 bases aligning to TRBD2. Germline trimming cut 4 bases from V and 5 bases from J; bases unmatched to any gene: 2. Germline CDR1 and CDR2: MNHNY and SVGAGI (reference sequence). CDR3 size: 15 residues. CDR3 protein: CASSSGLAGTGELFF. The CDR3 bases are TGTGCCAGCAGTTCCGGACTAGCGGGGACCGGGGAGCTGTTTTTT.

This sequence joins TRBV5-1 and TRBJ2-5; possible D gene TRBD2, 7 bases. V lost 0 bases and J lost 9, with 15 bases in between. Per germline, CDR1 SGHRS and CDR2 YFSETQ. The CDR3 covers 14 residues. CDR3 amino acids: CASSLALGGGPQYF. In DNA form, the CDR3 reads TGCGCCAGCAGCTTGGCCTTAGGGGGAGGGCCCCAGTACTTC.

V and J are TRBV13 and TRBJ2-6; D assignment may be TRBD1 or TRBD2 (6 bases each). CDR3 size: 19 residues. CDR1 and CDR2 from the germline V gene are PRHDT and FYEKMQ (reference sequence). The V end was cut by 6 bases, the J end by 0 bases, with 21 bases between. CDR3 amino acids: CASSWRGGFPLSGANVLTF. In nucleotides, the CDR3 is TGTGCCAGCAGTTGGCGAGGGGGGTTCCCCCTCTCTGGGGCCAACGTCCTGACTTTC.

The V and J genes are TRBV6-5 and TRBJ1-4, with D possibly TRBD1 on 5 matching bases. This CDR3 comprises 14 residues. V was shortened by 2 bases and J by 11 bases, with 15 bases between the two germline ends. The V gene's germline CDR1 is MNHEY and CDR2 SVGAGI. CDR3 in amino acids: CASSYEWGPGKLFF. For the CDR3, the DNA is TGTGCCAGCAGTTACGAATGGGGCCCTGGGAAACTGTTTTTT.

With respect to this clone: This CDR3 is also generated by other DNA sequences in the sample. The J gene is TRBJ2-5, the V gene TRBV7-2; 9 positions match TRBD1. This CDR3 comprises 13 residues. The trim removed 5 bases at V and 5 bases at J, leaving 3 bases unmatched. Germline CDR1 reads SGHTA; CDR2 reads FQGNSA. This CDR3 reads CASSQGQGETQYF. In DNA form, the CDR3 reads TGTGCCAGCAGCCAAGGACAGGGGGAGACCCAGTACTTC.

The J gene is TRBJ2-2, the V gene TRBV14; the D gene is possibly TRBD2 (5 bases). V lost 4 bases and J 4 bases, leaving 19 bases between the germline ends. This CDR3 spans 17 amino acids. CDR1 and CDR2 (germline): SGHDN, FVKESK. This chain's CDR3 is CASSLGPPGWGTGELFF. The CDR3 region has the DNA TGTGCCAGCAGCCTCGGCCCACCGGGATGGGGCACCGGGGAGCTGTTTTTT.

This clone was detected once. The chain is built from TRBV7-6 and TRBJ2-7, with D uncertain. Per germline, CDR1 SGHVS and CDR2 FNYEAQ. This CDR3 contains 12 residues. Trimming left V 7 bases short and J 5 bases short, with 12 bases between. In DNA form, the CDR3 reads TGTGCCAGCACCTCGCCGGGCAACGAGCAGTACTTC. It specifies CASTSPGNEQYF.

This chain uses TRBV6-5 with TRBJ1-5; perhaps TRBD1 as D (5 bases). This CDR3 is 15 amino acids long. V lost 7 bases and J lost 3, with 16 bases in between. Looked up from germline, CDR1 is MNHEY and CDR2 is SVGAGI. The CDR3 is CASTLEWGFNQPQHF. The CDR3 nucleotides are TGTGCCAGCACCTTAGAATGGGGGTTCAATCAGCCCCAGCATTTT.